These T cell receptor beta chains were read from a single sample in a study of early T cells in non-severe SARS-CoV-2 infection. TCRdb re-called the 5' RACE reads through MiXCR, storing one row per CDR3 protein. Of 50,000 to 75,000 distinct CDR3 sequences in the sample, around 12% were seen once. The source was whole blood, collected at baseline. The receptors were sampled from an adult who was a healthcare worker with PCR-confirmed SARS-CoV-2 infection or an uninfected control (not recorded which). The donor label of this sample is uncertain. The CDR3 runs from the conserved cysteine through the conserved F or W. A D gene is named only where the DNA matches it firmly. Clone sizes are given selectively: once, few, many, or a class where the clone is expanded.

size	length	D	V	J	CDR3	DNA
few	17	-	TRBV14	TRBJ1-6	CASSQILESSYNSPLHF	TGTGCCAGCAGCCAGATATTAGAGAGCTCCTATAATTCACCCCTCCACTTT
-	12	-	TRBV11-1	TRBJ2-3	CASSLVVSTQYF	TGTGCCAGCAGCTTAGTAGTCTCGACGCAGTATTTT
many	16	TRBD1	TRBV28	TRBJ2-1	CASSPTGVRLYNEQFF	TGTGCCAGCAGTCCAACAGGGGTCCGTCTCTACAATGAGCAGTTCTTC
many	13	-	TRBV19	TRBJ2-3	CASKGVEGDTQYF	TGTGCCAGTAAGGGCGTGGAGGGAGATACGCAGTATTTT
-	16	-	TRBV19	TRBJ2-3	CASSIDRRAGADTQYF	TGTGCCAGTAGTATAGATCGACGGGCGGGGGCTGATACGCAGTATTTT
-	15	TRBD2	TRBV7-2	TRBJ2-1	CASSPTSGVFEEQFF	TGTGCCAGCAGTCCCACTAGCGGGGTTTTTGAAGAGCAGTTCTTC
-	14	-	TRBV4-1	TRBJ1-1	CASSRGGGGPEAFF	TGCGCCAGCAGCCGCGGCGGGGGTGGACCTGAAGCTTTCTTT
few	13	-	TRBV20-1	TRBJ1-2	CSATPIANYGYTF	TGCAGTGCTACCCCTATAGCTAACTATGGCTACACCTTC
few	13	-	TRBV5-1	TRBJ1-5	CASSWDFNQPQHF	TGCGCCAGCAGTTGGGACTTCAATCAGCCCCAGCATTTT
-	17	-	TRBV2	TRBJ1-2	CASNPGGSVVTPYGYTF	TGTGCCAGCAATCCCGGGGGCTCGGTCGTAACTCCCTATGGCTACACCTTC
medium-sized	15	-	TRBV10-3	TRBJ2-1	CAISGGALGSDEQFF	TGTGCCATCAGTGGAGGGGCTCTAGGGAGCGATGAGCAGTTCTTC
-	13	-	TRBV19	TRBJ2-2	CASSTRGTGELFF	TGTGCCAGTAGTACACGGGGAACCGGGGAGCTGTTTTTT
-	13	-	TRBV5-5	TRBJ1-4	CASSRGLNEKLFF	TGTGCCAGCAGCCGCGGACTGAATGAAAAACTGTTTTTT
few	16	-	TRBV7-3	TRBJ2-2	CASSPSSPPRTGELFF	TGTGCCAGCAGCCCCTCCAGTCCTCCGAGGACCGGGGAGCTGTTTTTT
many	15	-	TRBV12-5	TRBJ1-6	CASGPYGANNSPLHF	TGTGCTAGTGGACCGTACGGGGCGAATAATTCACCCCTCCACTTT
many	16	-	TRBV7-6	TRBJ2-3	CASSLARRGPWDTQYF	TGTGCCAGCAGCTTAGCGCGTAGGGGCCCATGGGATACGCAGTATTTT
-	16	TRBD2	TRBV7-6	TRBJ2-3	CASSPRTSGGVHTQYF	TGTGCCAGCAGCCCGAGGACTAGCGGGGGCGTACATACGCAGTATTTT
-	14	-	TRBV3-1	TRBJ2-1	CASSQGESAPTEFF	TGTGCCAGCAGCCAAGGAGAGTCAGCCCCTACCGAGTTCTTC
few	11	-	TRBV6-6	TRBJ2-5	CASRNEETQYF	TGTGCCAGCAGAAACGAGGAGACCCAGTACTTC